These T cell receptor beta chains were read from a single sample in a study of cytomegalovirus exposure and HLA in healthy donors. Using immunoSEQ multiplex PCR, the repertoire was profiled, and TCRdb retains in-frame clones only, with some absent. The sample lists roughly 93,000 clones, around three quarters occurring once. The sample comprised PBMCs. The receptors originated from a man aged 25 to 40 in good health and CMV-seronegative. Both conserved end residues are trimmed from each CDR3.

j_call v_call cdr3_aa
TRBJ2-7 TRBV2 ASTARDRGSEQY
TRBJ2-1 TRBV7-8 ASSFGGLNYNEQF
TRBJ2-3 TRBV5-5 ASSLGMRRETTDTQY
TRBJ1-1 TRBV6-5 ATQDRAGTEAF
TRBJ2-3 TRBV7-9 ASSRLTGVSDTQY
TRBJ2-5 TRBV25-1 ASSVSGVGVHGETQY
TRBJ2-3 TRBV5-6 ASSLDRGTQY
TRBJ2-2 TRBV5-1 ASSLEPGTMNTGELF
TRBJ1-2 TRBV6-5 ASSPTRQGFGYT
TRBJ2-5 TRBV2 ASSEATSGMGETQY
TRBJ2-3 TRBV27 ASSSNQPIGADTQY
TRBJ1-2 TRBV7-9 ASSPVSNLYGYT
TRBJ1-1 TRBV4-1 ASSKLRNTEAF
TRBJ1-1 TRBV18 ASSPTMNTEAF
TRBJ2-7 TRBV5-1 ASSIGQGDSEQY